This TCR beta chain was identified in a study of blood T cell repertoires in COVID-19. Study-wide context: Specimens from acute and convalescent COVID-19 originated in the United States, Italy and Spain. In each case, the material was cDNA or gDNA derived from T cells, B-cell-depleted T cells, or PBMCs.

Per the original methods: Amplification from reference gene primers served as the basis for estimated nucleated cell counts. The data were produced by immunoSEQ multiplex PCR, yet TCRdb's version contains in-frame clones alone and is incomplete. D and trimming come from the DNA, and the V and J calls and clone size come from that table. The table includes around 100,000 clones, roughly 79% detected once. Trimming removed 2 bases from V and 1 base from J, with 5 bases in between. The CDR3 runs 13 residues. Germline V gene sequence: CDR1 SGHDN, CDR2 FVKESK. V and J are TRBV14 and TRBJ1-1, with D unclear. Material for sequencing was peripheral blood. The TCR originated in an elderly man with COVID-19, enrolled during active disease. The CDR3 DNA sequence: TGTGCCAGCAGCCAAATTCGGAACACTGAAGCTTTCTTT. Its protein product is CASSQIRNTEAFF.